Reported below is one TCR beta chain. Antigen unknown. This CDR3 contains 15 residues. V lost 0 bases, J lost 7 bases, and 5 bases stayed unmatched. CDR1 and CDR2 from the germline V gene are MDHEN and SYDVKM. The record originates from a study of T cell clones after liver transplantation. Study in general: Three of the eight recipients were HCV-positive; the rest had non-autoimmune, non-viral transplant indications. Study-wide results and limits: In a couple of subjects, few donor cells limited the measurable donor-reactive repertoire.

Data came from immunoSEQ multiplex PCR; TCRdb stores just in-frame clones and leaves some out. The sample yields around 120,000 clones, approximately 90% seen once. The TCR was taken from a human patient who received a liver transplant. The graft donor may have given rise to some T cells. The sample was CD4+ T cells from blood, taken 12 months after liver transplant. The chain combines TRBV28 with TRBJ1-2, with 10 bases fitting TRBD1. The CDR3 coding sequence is TGTGCCAGCAGTTTATGGGGGACAGGGGCGCCTGGCTACACCTTC. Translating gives CASSLWGTGAPGYTF.